This record covers a single T cell receptor beta chain. Method: immunoSEQ multiplex PCR; TCRdb's copy keeps in-frame clones and lacks some. Among some 130,000 clones, about 93% were seen once, and the ten largest hold roughly 2.7%. With V trimmed by 3 bases and J by 6 bases, 5 bases remained unmatched. CDR1 and CDR2 from the germline V gene are LGHDT and YNNKEL (reference sequence). This CDR3 comprises 14 residues. This record comes from a study of control samples from healthy donors and cancer patients. This TCR derives from a man aged 40-49 years in good health. V usage is TRBV3-1 (or the pseudogene TRBV3-2) and J usage is TRBJ1-2; TRBD1 aligns across 9 bases. Sequenced input: blood. The CDR3 bases are TGTGCCAGCAGCCACCATGACAGGGGGAATGGCTACACCTTC. This codes for CASSHHDRGNGYTF.